Below are 4 T cell receptor beta chains sequenced from a single sample in a study of T cells in localized non-small cell lung cancer. The protocol was immunoSEQ multiplex PCR, while the TCRdb copy is restricted to in-frame clones and leaves out a portion. The data contain about 30,000 clones, 85% to 90% of them singletons. The input for sequencing was peripheral blood, taken before any cancer treatment. These receptor sequences come from a female donor of 60 years or more with stage III squamous cell lung carcinoma.

This clone was seen a few times. V gene TRBV7-9 combines with J gene TRBJ2-1; the D gene is possibly TRBD1 (5 bases). This CDR3 has 15 amino acids. V was cut by 1 base and J by 2 bases, with 9 bases left in between. The germline gives CDR1 SEHNR, CDR2 FQNEAQ (reference sequence). CDR3 sequence reads: CASSLGTGPYNEQFF. Written as DNA, the CDR3 is TGTGCCAGCAGCTTAGGCACAGGCCCCTACAATGAGCAGTTCTTC.

The chain combines TRBV5-6 with TRBJ1-3; D ambiguous. V was cut by 1 base and J by 4 bases, with 6 bases left in between. Germline V gene sequence: CDR1 SGHDT, CDR2 YYEEEE. The CDR3 runs 13 residues. This CDR3 reads CASSLRAGNTIYF. The DNA of the CDR3 is TGTGCCAGCAGCTTGAGGGCCGGAAACACCATATATTTT.

CDR3: CASNQRGDPAKNIQYF. The CDR3, as DNA: TGTGCCAGCAATCAGAGGGGGGATCCAGCCAAAAACATTCAGTACTTC. The chain is built from TRBV2 and TRBJ2-4, with D tentatively TRBD1 or TRBD2 (6 bases each). Germline values: CDR1 SNHLY, CDR2 FYNNEI. The V end lost 7 bases, the J end lost 0 bases, and 16 bases lay between the germline ends. The CDR3 covers 16 residues.

This clone was counted once. The chain joins TRBV6-5 to TRBJ2-4, with D maybe TRBD1 (5 bases). The V end was cut by 2 bases, the J end by 6 bases, with 8 bases between. Germline V gene lookup returns CDR1 MNHEY and CDR2 SVGAGI. There are 13 residues in the CDR3. Here the CDR3 reads CASSYNRRNIQYF. The CDR3 nucleotides read TGTGCCAGCAGTTACAACAGGAGAAACATTCAGTACTTC.